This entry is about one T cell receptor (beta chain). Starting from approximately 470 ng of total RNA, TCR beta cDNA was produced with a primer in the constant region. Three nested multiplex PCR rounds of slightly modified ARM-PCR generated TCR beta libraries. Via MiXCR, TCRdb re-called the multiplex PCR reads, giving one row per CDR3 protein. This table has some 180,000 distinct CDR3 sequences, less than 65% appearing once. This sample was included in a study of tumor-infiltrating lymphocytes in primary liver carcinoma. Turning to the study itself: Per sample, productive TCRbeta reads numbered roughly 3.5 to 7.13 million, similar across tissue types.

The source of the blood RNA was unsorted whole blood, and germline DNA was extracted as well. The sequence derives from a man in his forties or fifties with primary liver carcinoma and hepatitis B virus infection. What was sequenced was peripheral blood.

This CDR3 reads CATILLESQETQYF. CDR3 nucleotides: TGTGCCACCATCTTACTGGAGTCCCAAGAGACCCAGTACTTC. V usage is TRBV12-3 or TRBV12-4 and J usage is TRBJ2-5, with D unclear. The CDR3 length is 14 residues. V was pared by 10 bases and J by 1 base, with 16 bases between.